These 3 T cell receptor beta chains share one sample of origin, sequenced in a study of cytomegalovirus exposure and HLA in healthy donors. The PCR made use of 60 Vbeta and 13 Jbeta primers. The table came from immunoSEQ multiplex PCR; TCRdb's copy has only in-frame clones and leaves some out. The sample holds over 90,000 clones, 60% to 80% seen once. The sequenced sample consisted of PBMCs. These receptors all come from an older woman in good health and CMV-seropositive.

V and J are TRBV5-6 and TRBJ2-7; D might be TRBD2 (5 bases). Germline values: CDR1 SGHDT, CDR2 YYEEEE. The CDR3 covers 12 residues. Trimming took 2 bases from V and 3 from J, leaving 6 bases between them. The CDR3 sequence: CASSFGDYEQYF. CDR3 in DNA: TGTGCCAGCAGCTTCGGGGACTACGAGCAGTACTTC.

The CDR3 DNA follows: TGTGCCAGTAGCTACCCGGGACAGGGCTACGAGCAGTACTTC. Residues: CASSYPGQGYEQYF. J is TRBJ2-7 and V is TRBV19, with TRBD1 matching 9 bases. Germline values: CDR1 LNHDA, CDR2 SQIVND (reference sequence). V lost 6 bases, J lost 3 bases, and 6 bases stayed unmatched. The CDR3 is made up of 14 amino acids. The full variable domain, its missing parts supplied by reference TRBV19 and TRBJ2-7, is DGGITQSPKYLFRKEGQNVTLSCEQNLNHDAMYWYRQDPGQGLRLIYYSQIVNDFQKGDIAEGYSVSREKKESFPLTVTSAQKNPTAFYLCASSYPGQGYEQYFGPGTRLTVT.

The chain links TRBV7-6 to TRBJ2-3, with 10 bases matching TRBD1. J lost 6 bases, V lost 1 base, and 10 bases had no gene match. Looked up from germline, CDR1 is SGHVS and CDR2 is FNYEAQ. CDR3 size: 17 residues. The CDR3 protein is CASSLVVGDRGSDTQYF. As DNA, the CDR3 is TGTGCCAGCAGCTTAGTCGTGGGGGACAGGGGAAGCGATACGCAGTATTTT.